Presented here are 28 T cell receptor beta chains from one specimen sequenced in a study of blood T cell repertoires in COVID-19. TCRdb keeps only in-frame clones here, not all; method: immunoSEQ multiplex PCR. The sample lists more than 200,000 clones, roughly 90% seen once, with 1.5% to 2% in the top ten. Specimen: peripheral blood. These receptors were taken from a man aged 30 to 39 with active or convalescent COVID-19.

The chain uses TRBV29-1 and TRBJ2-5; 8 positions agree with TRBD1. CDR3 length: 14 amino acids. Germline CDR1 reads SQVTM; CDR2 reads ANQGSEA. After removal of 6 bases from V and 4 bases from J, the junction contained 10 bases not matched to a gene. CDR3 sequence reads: CSVVPTGGGETQYF. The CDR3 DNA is TGCAGCGTAGTACCTACAGGGGGAGGAGAGACCCAGTACTTC.

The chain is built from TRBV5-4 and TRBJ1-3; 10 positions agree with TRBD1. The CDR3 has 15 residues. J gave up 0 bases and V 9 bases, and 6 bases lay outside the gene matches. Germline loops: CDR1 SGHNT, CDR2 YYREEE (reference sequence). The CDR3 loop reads CATRQGAYSGNTIYF. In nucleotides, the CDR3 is TGTGCCACTAGACAGGGGGCATACTCTGGAAACACCATATATTTT. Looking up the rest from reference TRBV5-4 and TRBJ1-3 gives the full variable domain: ETGVTQSPTHLIKTRGQQVTLRCSSQSGHNTVSWYQQALGQGPQFIFQYYREEENGRGNFPPRFSGLQFPNYSSELNVNALELDDSALYLCATRQGAYSGNTIYFGEGSWLTVV.

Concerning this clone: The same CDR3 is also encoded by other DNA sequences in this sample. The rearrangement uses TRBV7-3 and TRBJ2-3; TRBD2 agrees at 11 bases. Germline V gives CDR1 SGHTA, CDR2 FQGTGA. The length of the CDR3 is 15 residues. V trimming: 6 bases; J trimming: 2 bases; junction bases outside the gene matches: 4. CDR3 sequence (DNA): TGTGCCAGCAGTTTACTAGCGGGGGCCACAGATACGCAGTATTTT. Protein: CASSLLAGATDTQYF.

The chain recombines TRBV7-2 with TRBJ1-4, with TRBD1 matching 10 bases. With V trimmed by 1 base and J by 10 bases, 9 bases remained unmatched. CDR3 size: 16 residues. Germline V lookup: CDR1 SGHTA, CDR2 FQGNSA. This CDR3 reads CASSLGFVTGGGKLFF. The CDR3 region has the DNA TGTGCCAGCAGCTTAGGGTTTGTGACAGGGGGCGGAAAACTGTTTTTT.

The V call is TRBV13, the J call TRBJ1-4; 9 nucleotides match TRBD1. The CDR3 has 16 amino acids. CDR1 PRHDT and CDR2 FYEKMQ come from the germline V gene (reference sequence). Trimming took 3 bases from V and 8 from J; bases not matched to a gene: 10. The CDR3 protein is CASSFGQQGAKEKLFF. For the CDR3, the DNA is TGTGCCAGCAGCTTCGGTCAACAGGGGGCGAAGGAAAAACTGTTTTTT.

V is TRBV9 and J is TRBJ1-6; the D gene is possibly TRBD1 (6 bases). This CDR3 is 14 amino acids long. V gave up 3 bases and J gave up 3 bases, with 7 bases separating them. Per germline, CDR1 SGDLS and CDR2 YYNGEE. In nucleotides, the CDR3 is TGTGCCAGCAGCGCACAGGGCTATAATTCACCCCTCCACTTT. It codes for CASSAQGYNSPLHF.

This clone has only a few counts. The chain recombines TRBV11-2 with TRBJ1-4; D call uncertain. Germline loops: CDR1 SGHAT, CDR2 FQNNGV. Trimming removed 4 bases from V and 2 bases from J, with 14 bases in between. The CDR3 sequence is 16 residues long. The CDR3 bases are TGTGCCAGCAGCTCCGGGGTGATGACCACTAATGAAAAACTGTTTTTT. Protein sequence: CASSSGVMTTNEKLFF.

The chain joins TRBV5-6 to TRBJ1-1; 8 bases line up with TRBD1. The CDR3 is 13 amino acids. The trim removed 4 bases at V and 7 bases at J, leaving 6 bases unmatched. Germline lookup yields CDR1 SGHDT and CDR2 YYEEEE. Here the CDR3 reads CASSETGVGEAFF. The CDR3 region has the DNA TGTGCCAGCAGCGAGACAGGGGTTGGTGAAGCTTTCTTT.

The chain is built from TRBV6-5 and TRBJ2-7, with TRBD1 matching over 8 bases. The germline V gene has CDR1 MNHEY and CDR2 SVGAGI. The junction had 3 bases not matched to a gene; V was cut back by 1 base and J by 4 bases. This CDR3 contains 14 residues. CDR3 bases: TGTGCCAGCAGTTACTTGGACAGGGTTTACGAGCAGTACTTC. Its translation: CASSYLDRVYEQYF.

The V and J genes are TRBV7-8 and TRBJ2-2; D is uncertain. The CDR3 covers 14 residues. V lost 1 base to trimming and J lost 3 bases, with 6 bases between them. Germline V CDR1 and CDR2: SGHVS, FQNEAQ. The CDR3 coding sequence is TGTGCCAGCAGCTTAGGTGGGCACACCGGGGAGCTGTTTTTT. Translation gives CASSLGGHTGELFF.

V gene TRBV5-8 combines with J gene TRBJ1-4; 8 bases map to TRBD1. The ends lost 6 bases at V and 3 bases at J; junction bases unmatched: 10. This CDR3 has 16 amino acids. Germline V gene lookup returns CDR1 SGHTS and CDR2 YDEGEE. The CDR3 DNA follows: TGTGCCAGCACGGACAGGGTGAAAAGAGCTAATGAAAAACTGTTTTTT. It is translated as CASTDRVKRANEKLFF.

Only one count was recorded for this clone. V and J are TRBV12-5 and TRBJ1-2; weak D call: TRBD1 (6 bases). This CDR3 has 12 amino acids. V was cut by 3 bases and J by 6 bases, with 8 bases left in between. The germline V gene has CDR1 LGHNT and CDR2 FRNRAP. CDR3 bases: TGTGCTAGTGGTTTACAGGGTCATGGCTACACCTTC. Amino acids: CASGLQGHGYTF.

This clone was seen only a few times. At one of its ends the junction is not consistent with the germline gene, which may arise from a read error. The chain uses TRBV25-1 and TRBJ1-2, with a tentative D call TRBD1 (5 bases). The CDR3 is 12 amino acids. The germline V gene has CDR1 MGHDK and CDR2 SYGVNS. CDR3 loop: CASSEFGAGLVF. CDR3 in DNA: TGTGCCAGCAGTGAATTTGGGGCAGGGTTGGTCTTC.

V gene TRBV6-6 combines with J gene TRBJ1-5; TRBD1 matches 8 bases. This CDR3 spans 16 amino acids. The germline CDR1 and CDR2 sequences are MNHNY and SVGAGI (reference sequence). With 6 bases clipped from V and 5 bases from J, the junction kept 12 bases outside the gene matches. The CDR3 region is CASSLAGQGGYQPQHF. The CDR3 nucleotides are TGTGCCAGCAGCCTAGCCGGACAGGGTGGATATCAGCCCCAGCATTTT.

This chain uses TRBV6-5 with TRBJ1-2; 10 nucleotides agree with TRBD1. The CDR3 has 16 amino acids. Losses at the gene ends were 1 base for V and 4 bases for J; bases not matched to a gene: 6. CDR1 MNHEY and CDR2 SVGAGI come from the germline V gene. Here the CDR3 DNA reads TGTGCCAGCAGTTACTTTCGACAGGGGGCAGTCTATGGCTACACCTTC. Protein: CASSYFRQGAVYGYTF.

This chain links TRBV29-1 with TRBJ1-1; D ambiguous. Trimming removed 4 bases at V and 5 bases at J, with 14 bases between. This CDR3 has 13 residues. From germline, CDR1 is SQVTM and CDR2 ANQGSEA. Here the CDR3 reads CSVAVRVGTEAFF. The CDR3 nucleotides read TGCAGCGTTGCGGTGAGGGTAGGGACTGAAGCTTTCTTT.

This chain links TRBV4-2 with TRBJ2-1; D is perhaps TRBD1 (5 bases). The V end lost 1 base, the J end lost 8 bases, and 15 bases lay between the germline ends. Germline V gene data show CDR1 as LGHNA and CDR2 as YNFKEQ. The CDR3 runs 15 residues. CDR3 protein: CASSQGPKIRDEQFF. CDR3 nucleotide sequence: TGTGCCAGCAGCCAAGGCCCGAAAATCAGGGATGAGCAGTTCTTC.

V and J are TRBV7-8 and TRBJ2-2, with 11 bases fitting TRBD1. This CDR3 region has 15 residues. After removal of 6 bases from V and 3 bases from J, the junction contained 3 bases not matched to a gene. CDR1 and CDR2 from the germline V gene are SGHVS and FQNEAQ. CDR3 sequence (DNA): TGTGCCAGCAGAGGGACAGGGGGGGACACCGGGGAGCTGTTTTTT. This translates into CASRGTGGDTGELFF.

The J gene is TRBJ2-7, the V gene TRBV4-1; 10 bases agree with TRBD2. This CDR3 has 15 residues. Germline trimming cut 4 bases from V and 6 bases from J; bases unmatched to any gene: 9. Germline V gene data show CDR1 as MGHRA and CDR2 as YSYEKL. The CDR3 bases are TGCGCCAGCAGCCCTAGCGGGGGAAAATCGTCCGAGCAGTACTTC. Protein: CASSPSGGKSSEQYF.

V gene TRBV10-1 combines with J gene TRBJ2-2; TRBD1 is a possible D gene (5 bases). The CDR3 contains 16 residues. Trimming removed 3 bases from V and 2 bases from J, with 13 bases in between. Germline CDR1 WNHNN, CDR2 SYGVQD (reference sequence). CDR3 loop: CASSDYADRNTGELFF. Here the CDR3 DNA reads TGCGCCAGCAGTGACTACGCTGACAGAAACACCGGGGAGCTGTTTTTT.

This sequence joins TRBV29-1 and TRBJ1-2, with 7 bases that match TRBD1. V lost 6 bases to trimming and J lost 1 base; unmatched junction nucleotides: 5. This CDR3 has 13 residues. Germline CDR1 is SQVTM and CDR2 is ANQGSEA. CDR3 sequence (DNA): TGCAGCGTAGGGACAGAGATTAACTATGGCTACACCTTC. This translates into CSVGTEINYGYTF.

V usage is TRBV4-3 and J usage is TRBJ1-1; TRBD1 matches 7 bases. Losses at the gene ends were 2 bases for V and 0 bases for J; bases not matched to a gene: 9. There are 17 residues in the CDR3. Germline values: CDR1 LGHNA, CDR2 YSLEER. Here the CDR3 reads CASSQIRTGTVNTEAFF. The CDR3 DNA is TGCGCCAGCAGCCAAATAAGGACCGGGACAGTGAACACTGAAGCTTTCTTT.

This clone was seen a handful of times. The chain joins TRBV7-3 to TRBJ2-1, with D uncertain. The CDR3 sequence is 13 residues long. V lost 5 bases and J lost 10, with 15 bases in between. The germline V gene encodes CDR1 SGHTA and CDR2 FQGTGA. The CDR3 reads CASSDSIGGEQFF. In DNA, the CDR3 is TGTGCCAGCAGCGACTCGATTGGCGGAGAGCAGTTCTTC.

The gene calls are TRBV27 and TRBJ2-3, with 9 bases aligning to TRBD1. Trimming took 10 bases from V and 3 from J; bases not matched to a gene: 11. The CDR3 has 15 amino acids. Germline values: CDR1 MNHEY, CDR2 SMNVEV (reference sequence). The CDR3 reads CATLGSGQGTDTQYF. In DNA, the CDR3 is TGTGCCACCCTAGGTTCGGGACAGGGTACAGATACGCAGTATTTT.

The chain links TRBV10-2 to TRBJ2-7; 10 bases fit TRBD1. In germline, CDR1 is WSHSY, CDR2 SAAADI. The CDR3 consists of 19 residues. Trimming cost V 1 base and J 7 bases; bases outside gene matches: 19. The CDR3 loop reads CASSELGSGQGSESREQYF. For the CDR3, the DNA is TGCGCCAGCAGTGAGTTAGGGTCGGGACAGGGGTCGGAATCCCGGGAGCAGTACTTC.

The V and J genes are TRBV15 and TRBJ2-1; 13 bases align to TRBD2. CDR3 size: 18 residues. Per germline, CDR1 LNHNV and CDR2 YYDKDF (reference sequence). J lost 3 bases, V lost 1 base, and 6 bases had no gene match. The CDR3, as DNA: TGTGCCACCAGCAGAGGACCGGGACTAGCGGGGAACTACAATGAGCAGTTCTTC. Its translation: CATSRGPGLAGNYNEQFF.

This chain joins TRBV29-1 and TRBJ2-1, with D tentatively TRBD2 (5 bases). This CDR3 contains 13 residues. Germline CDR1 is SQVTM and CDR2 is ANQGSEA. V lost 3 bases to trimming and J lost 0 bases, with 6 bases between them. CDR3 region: CSVEGSSYNEQFF. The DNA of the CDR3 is TGCAGCGTTGAGGGGAGCTCCTACAATGAGCAGTTCTTC.

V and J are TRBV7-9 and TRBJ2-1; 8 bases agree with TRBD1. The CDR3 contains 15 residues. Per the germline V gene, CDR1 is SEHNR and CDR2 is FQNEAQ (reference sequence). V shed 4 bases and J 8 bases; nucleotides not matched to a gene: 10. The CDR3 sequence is CASSSNQGASDEQFF. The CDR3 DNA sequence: TGTGCCAGCAGCTCAAACCAGGGGGCCAGCGATGAGCAGTTCTTC.